This TCR beta chain was identified in a study of blood T cell repertoires in COVID-19. Study information: Material from acute and convalescent COVID-19 was sourced from the United States, Italy and Spain. The cDNA or gDNA used as material had been derived from T cells, B-cell-depleted T cells, or PBMCs.

The CDR3 sequence is 15 residues long. Germline assignment: CDR1 LNHDA and CDR2 SQIVND (reference sequence). V gave up 0 bases and J gave up 5 bases; unmatched junction bases: 3. This clone was counted between two and nine times. In the original analysis: Nucleated cell number was recorded as an estimate derived from reference gene primer amplification. The repertoire was sequenced with immunoSEQ multiplex PCR; TCRdb's copy has only in-frame clones and lacks some. V, J and clone size are those of that table, while D and trimming were read from the DNA. The sample holds about 110,000 clones, around 80% seen once.

This TCR was recovered from a man aged 65 to 85 with acute or convalescent COVID-19. The rearrangement uses TRBV19 and TRBJ1-5; 8 positions agree with TRBD1. The sample consisted of peripheral blood. The CDR3 loop reads CASSIDRGLHQPQHF. CDR3 bases: TGTGCCAGTAGTATAGACAGGGGGCTACATCAGCCCCAGCATTTT. Based on the CDR3 plus reference TRBV19 and TRBJ1-5, the full variable domain is DGGITQSPKYLFRKEGQNVTLSCEQNLNHDAMYWYRQDPGQGLRLIYYSQIVNDFQKGDIAEGYSVSREKKESFPLTVTSAQKNPTAFYLCASSIDRGLHQPQHFGDGTRLSIL.